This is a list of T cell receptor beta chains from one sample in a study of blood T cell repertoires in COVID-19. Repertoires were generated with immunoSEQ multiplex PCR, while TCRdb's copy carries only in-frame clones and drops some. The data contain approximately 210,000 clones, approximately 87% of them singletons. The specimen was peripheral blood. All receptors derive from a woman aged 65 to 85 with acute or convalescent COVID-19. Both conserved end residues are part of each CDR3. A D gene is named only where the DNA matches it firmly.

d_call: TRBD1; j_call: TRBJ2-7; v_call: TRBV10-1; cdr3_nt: TGCGCCAGCAGTAGGGCAGGGGGCTCCTACGAGCAGTACTTC; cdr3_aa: CASSRAGGSYEQYF
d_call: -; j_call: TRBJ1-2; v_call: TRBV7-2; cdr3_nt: TGTGCCAGCAGCCCCTCCGTAGGGGGATGGGGCTATGGCTACACCTTC; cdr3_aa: CASSPSVGGWGYGYTF
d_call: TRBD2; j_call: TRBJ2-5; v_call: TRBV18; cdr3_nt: TGTGCCAGCTCACCCCTGGGAGGGGAGACCCAGTACTTC; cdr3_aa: CASSPLGGETQYF
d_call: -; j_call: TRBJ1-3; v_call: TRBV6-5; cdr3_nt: TGTGCCAGCACTCCGGGACACCAAAGGAGGAACACCATATATTTT; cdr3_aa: CASTPGHQRRNTIYF
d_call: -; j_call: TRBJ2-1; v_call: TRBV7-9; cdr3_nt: TGTGCCAGCATCCCTAGCAGGTACAATGAGCAGTTCTTC; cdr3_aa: CASIPSRYNEQFF
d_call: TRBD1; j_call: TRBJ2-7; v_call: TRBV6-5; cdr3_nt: TGTGCCAGCATTACAGGGGGCCTCGAGCAGTACTTC; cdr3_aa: CASITGGLEQYF
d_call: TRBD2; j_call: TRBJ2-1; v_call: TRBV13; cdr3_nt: TGTGCCAGCAGCTCCTGGACTAGAAACAATGAGCAGTTCTTC; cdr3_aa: CASSSWTRNNEQFF
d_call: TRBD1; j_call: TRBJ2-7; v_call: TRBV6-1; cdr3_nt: TGTGCCAGCAGTGAAGCGGACAGGGCCAACTACGAGCAGTACTTC; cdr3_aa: CASSEADRANYEQYF
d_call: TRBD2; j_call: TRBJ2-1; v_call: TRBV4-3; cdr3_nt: TGCGCCAGCAGCCAGGTAGCGGGTAGGAACAATGAGCAGTTCTTC; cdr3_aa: CASSQVAGRNNEQFF
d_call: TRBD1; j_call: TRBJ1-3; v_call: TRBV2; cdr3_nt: TGTGCCACCCACCCCGGGACAGGAGGAAACACCATATATTTT; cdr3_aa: CATHPGTGGNTIYF
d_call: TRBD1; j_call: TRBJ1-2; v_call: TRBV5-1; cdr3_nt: TGCGCCAGCAAGGCCATCGCAGGGGGCAGCTATGGCTACACCTTC; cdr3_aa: CASKAIAGGSYGYTF